The entry that follows covers one T cell receptor beta chain sequence. Its antigen remains unknown. Sequencing used immunoSEQ version 4 in survey mode. The method was immunoSEQ multiplex PCR; TCRdb's version includes in-frame clones alone and lacks a portion of them. Of 38,000 or so clones listed, over 75% are singletons. The data were obtained in a study of persistence of HIV-infected CD4 T cells. In the study overall: Isolated cells were CMV- and HIV-1 Gag-responding CD4+ T cells. Study outcomes and limitations: Proviral oligoclonality tracked with TCR oligoclonality within the same sorted cells.

An overlapping HIV-1 Gag peptide pool stimulated these cells at about 0.91 ug/peptide/mL. CD40L-negative CD69-negative CD45RO-high memory CD4+ T cells were sorted as populations depleted of antigen-responding cells. CD8+ T cells were removed from PBMCs prior to stimulation. There are 13 residues in the CDR3. Trimming cost V 1 base and J 3 bases, with 4 bases left between them. Germline assignment: CDR1 SGHTA and CDR2 FQGTGA. The gene calls are TRBV7-3 and TRBJ2-1; D is undetermined. The sequences come from cultured CD4+ T cells from PBMCs, collected from a patient who received antiretroviral therapy. This sequence was found in an adult with HIV. The donor label of this sample is uncertain. This chain's CDR3 is CASSLNLYNEQFF. CDR3 coding DNA: TGTGCCAGCAGCTTAAACCTCTACAATGAGCAGTTCTTC.